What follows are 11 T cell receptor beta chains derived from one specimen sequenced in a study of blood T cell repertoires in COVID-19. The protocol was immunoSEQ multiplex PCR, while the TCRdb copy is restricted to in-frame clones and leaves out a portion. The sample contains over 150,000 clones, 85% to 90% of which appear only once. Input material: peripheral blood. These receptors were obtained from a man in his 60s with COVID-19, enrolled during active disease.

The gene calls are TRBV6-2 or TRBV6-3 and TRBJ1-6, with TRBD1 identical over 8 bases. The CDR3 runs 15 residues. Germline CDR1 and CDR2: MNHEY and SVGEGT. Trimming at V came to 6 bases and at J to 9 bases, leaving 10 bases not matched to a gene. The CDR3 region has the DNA TGTGCCAGCAGCGACAGGGGCGGCCTTAGTTCACCCCTCCACTTT. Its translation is CASSDRGGLSSPLHF.

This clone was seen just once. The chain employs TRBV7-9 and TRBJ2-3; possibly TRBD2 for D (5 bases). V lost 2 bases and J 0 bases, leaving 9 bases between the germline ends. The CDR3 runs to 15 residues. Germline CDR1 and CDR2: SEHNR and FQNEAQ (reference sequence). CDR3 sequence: CASSLSGPSTDTQYF. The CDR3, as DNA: TGTGCCAGCAGCTTAAGCGGACCCAGCACAGATACGCAGTATTTT. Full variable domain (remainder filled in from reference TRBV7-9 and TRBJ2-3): DTGVSQNPRHKITKRGQNVTFRCDPISEHNRLYWYRQTLGQGPEFLTYFQNEAQLEKSRLLSDRFSAERPKGSFSTLEIQRTEQGDSAMYLCASSLSGPSTDTQYFGPGTRLTVL.

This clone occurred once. The CDR3 reads CASSKPGQAPRGTDTQYF. The CDR3 DNA reads TGTGCCAGCAGCAAGCCGGGACAGGCCCCCCGTGGCACAGATACGCAGTATTTT. The V and J genes are TRBV9 and TRBJ2-3, with 8 nucleotides matching TRBD1. The junction had 14 bases not matched to a gene; V was cut back by 4 bases and J by 1 base. This CDR3 comprises 18 residues. Germline assignment: CDR1 SGDLS and CDR2 YYNGEE.

This CDR3 reads CASSPPVVPRGTEAFF. The CDR3 bases are TGTGCCAGCTCACCACCGGTGGTACCCCGAGGCACTGAAGCTTTCTTT. The chain recombines TRBV18 with TRBJ1-1, with unresolved D. The CDR3 consists of 16 residues. Trimming stripped 0 bases from V and 4 bases from J, with 15 bases between. Germline loops: CDR1 KGHSH, CDR2 LQKENI.

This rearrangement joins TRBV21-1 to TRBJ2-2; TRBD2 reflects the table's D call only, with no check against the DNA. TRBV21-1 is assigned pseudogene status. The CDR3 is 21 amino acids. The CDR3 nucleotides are TGTGCCCGAATCTGTAACCAACAGGGGGGAATGACTAGCGGGAGTATCGGGGAGCTGTTTTTT. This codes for CARICNQQGGMTSGSIGELFF.

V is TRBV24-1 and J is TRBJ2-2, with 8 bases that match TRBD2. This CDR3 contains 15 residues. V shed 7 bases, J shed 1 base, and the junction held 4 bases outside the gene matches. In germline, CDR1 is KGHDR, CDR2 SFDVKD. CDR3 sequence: CATRSGRGNTGELFF. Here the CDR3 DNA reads TGTGCCACCAGGAGCGGGAGAGGGAACACCGGGGAGCTGTTTTTT.

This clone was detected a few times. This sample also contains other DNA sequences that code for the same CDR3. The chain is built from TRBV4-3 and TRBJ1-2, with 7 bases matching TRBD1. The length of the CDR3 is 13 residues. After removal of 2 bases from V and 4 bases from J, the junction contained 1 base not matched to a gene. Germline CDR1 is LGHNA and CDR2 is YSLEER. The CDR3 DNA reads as TGCGCCAGCAGCCAACCAGGGGGCTATGGCTACACCTTC. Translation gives CASSQPGGYGYTF.

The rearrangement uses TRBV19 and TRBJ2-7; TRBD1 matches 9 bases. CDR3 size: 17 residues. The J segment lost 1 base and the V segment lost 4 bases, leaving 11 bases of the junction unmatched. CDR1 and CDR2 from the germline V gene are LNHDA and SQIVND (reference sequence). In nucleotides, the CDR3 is TGTGCCAGTAGTAAGGGGACAGGGAAGACCGGGTCCTACGAGCAGTACTTC. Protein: CASSKGTGKTGSYEQYF.

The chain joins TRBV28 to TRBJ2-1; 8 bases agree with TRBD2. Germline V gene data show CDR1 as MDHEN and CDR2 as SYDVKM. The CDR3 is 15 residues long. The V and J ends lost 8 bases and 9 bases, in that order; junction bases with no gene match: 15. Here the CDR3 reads CASFKLPTSAGEQFF. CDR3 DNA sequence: TGTGCCAGCTTTAAACTTCCGACTAGCGCGGGTGAGCAGTTCTTC. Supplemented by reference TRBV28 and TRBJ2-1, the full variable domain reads DVKVTQSSRYLVKRTGEKVFLECVQDMDHENMFWYRQDPGLGLRLIYFSYDVKMKEKGDIPEGYSVSREKKERFSLILESASTNQTSMYLCASFKLPTSAGEQFFGPGTRLTVL.

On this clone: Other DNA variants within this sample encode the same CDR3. In nucleotides, the CDR3 is TGTGCCATCAGTGAGGGACAGGGTTATGGCTACACCTTC. It specifies CAISEGQGYGYTF. The chain is built from TRBV10-3 and TRBJ1-2; 8 nucleotides line up with TRBD1. Per the germline V gene, CDR1 is ENHRY and CDR2 is SYGVKD. The CDR3 is made up of 13 amino acids. V lost 2 bases to trimming and J lost 5 bases; unmatched junction nucleotides: 1.

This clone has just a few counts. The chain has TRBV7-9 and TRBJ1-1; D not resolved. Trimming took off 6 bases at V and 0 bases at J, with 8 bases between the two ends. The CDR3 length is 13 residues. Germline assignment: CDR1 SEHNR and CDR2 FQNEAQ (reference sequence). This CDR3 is CASRPYMNTEAFF. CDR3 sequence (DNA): TGTGCCAGCAGGCCATACATGAACACTGAAGCTTTCTTT.